This entry lists 19 T cell receptor beta chains sequenced from one sample in a study of blood T cells in healthy people across ages. It was with a sample-barcoded 5' primer and a J-beta primer mix that a second PCR of roughly 7 to 12 cycles was run. Via MiXCR, TCRdb re-called the 5' RACE reads, giving one row per CDR3 protein. The table records about 1.1 million distinct CDR3 sequences, around two fifths of them present only once. Sequenced input: blood. These receptor sequences come from a man between 18 and 35 years old in good health.

The chain employs TRBV18 and TRBJ2-3, with 10 bases fitting TRBD2. The CDR3 runs 15 residues. The junction had 5 bases not matched to a gene; V was cut back by 3 bases and J by 5 bases. Germline V gives CDR1 KGHSH, CDR2 LQKENI. The CDR3 loop is CASSPSGGAKDTQYF. The DNA of the CDR3 is TGTGCCAGCTCACCGAGCGGGGGGGCTAAAGATACGCAGTATTTT.

There are a few counts of this clonotype. One end of the junction does not line up with germline, which may come from a read error. The chain recombines TRBV9 with TRBJ2-3; D is ambiguous. The CDR3 runs to 15 residues. The germline V gene has CDR1 SGDLS and CDR2 YYNGEE. As DNA, the CDR3 is TGTGCCAGCAGCGTAGGGAACTCTCCCACATATACGCAGTATTTT. Translation gives CASSVGNSPTYTQYF.

J is TRBJ1-1 and V is TRBV5-1; D is unresolved. V was pared by 0 bases and J by 11 bases, with 14 bases between. Germline-derived CDR1 and CDR2 are SGHRS and YFSETQ. There are 13 residues in the CDR3. The chain's CDR3 is CASSLETRLDAFF. As DNA, the CDR3 is TGCGCCAGCAGCTTGGAAACGAGGTTGGATGCTTTCTTT.

This clonotype has at least ten counts. This sequence joins TRBV16 and TRBJ1-6, with D unresolved. The ends were cut back, 4 bases at V and 7 bases at J, with 11 bases in the middle. Germline loops: CDR1 KGHSY, CDR2 FQNENV. The CDR3 covers 14 residues. CDR3 nucleotide sequence: TGTGCCAGCAGCCCTGCCCAAGGAAATTCACCCCTCCACTTT. This translates into CASSPAQGNSPLHF. The variable domain in full, completed from reference TRBV16 and TRBJ1-6, reads GEEVAQTPKHLVRGEGQKAKLYCAPIKGHSYVFWYQQVLKNEFKFLISFQNENVFDETGMPKERFSAKCLPNSPCSLEIQATKLEDSAVYFCASSPAQGNSPLHFGNGTRLTVT.

This clonotype was picked up a small number of times. The J gene is TRBJ2-1, the V gene TRBV12-3 or TRBV12-4; 13 nucleotides line up with TRBD2. CDR3 length: 13 residues. Trimming at V came to 5 bases and at J to 12 bases, leaving 4 bases not matched to a gene. The CDR3 DNA follows: TGTGCCAGCAGTAGACTAGCGGGGGGACGGCAGTTCTTC. Translating it yields CASSRLAGGRQFF.

The chain employs TRBV27 and TRBJ1-6; D is ambiguous. Per the germline V gene, CDR1 is MNHEY and CDR2 is SMNVEV (reference sequence). The CDR3 extends over 15 amino acids. V gave up 0 bases and J gave up 11 bases, with 14 bases separating them. The CDR3 region is CASSLSQTQSTPLHF. CDR3 nucleotides: TGTGCCAGCAGTTTATCGCAGACCCAATCGACACCCCTCCACTTT.

This clonotype occurred a few times. The chain is built from TRBV5-1 and TRBJ1-2; D call uncertain. The length of the CDR3 is 16 residues. Germline V gene sequence: CDR1 SGHRS, CDR2 YFSETQ. V was cut by 0 bases and J by 5 bases, with 17 bases left in between. Written as DNA, the CDR3 is TGCGCCAGCAGCTTGGACAGAGGACTGGCGACTTATGGCTACACCTTC. It translates to CASSLDRGLATYGYTF.

This clonotype was found many times. The chain recombines TRBV27 with TRBJ2-7; tentative D call: TRBD1 (6 bases). Per germline, CDR1 MNHEY and CDR2 SMNVEV (reference sequence). This CDR3 is built from 14 residues. The V end lost 5 bases, the J end lost 0 bases, and 11 bases lay between the germline ends. This CDR3 reads CASSPDRPSYEQYF. The CDR3 DNA is TGTGCCAGCAGTCCAGACAGGCCCTCCTACGAGCAGTACTTC.

The gene calls are TRBV9 and TRBJ1-1; tentative D call: TRBD1 (5 bases). CDR1 is SGDLS, CDR2 YYNGEE, per germline. The V gene lost 0 bases and the J gene lost 8 bases, with 11 bases spanning the gap. This CDR3 comprises 13 residues. The CDR3 nucleotides read TGTGCCAGCAGCGTAGATGGGGCGGGAGAAGCTTTCTTT. It yields the protein CASSVDGAGEAFF. Looking up the rest from reference TRBV9 and TRBJ1-1 gives the full variable domain: DSGVTQTPKHLITATGQRVTLRCSPRSGDLSVYWYQQSLDQGLQFLIQYYNGEERAKGNILERFSAQQFPDLHSELNLSSLELGDSALYFCASSVDGAGEAFFGQGTRLTVV.

This clonotype has just a few counts. This chain connects TRBV20-1 to TRBJ1-5; 8 nucleotides match TRBD1. The CDR3 runs to 16 residues. Germline V gives CDR1 DFQATT, CDR2 SNEGSKA (reference sequence). The V gene end was trimmed by 1 base and the J gene end by 0 bases; junction bases not matched to a gene: 5. The CDR3 DNA is TGCAGTGCTAGAGCCTTGGGACAGGTTAGCAATCAGCCCCAGCATTTT. Amino acids: CSARALGQVSNQPQHF.

The V call is TRBV29-1, the J call TRBJ2-1; D possibly corresponds to TRBD2 (6 bases). CDR1 is SQVTM and CDR2 is ANQGSEA in the germline V gene. The ends were cut back, 2 bases at V and 13 bases at J, with 18 bases in the middle. CDR3 length: 13 residues. CDR3 DNA sequence: TGCAGCGTTGAAAAACAGTACCGGGAGACCCAGTTCTTC. Residues: CSVEKQYRETQFF.

This clonotype was seen only a few times. The V gene is TRBV2, the J gene TRBJ2-1; unclear D gene. Matching the DNA end better, TRBJ2-7 makes the J call doubtful. Germline CDR1 is SNHLY and CDR2 is FYNNEI. The CDR3 contains 15 residues. The DNA of the CDR3 is TGTGCCAGCAGTGAAGGGGCAGCCTCCTACAATGAGCAGTACTTC. Translated: CASSEGAASYNEQYF.

The chain links TRBV6-5 to TRBJ2-7, with 9 bases aligning to TRBD1. V trimming: 7 bases; J trimming: 6 bases; junction bases outside the gene matches: 10. This CDR3 region has 14 residues. CDR1 is MNHEY, CDR2 SVGAGI, per germline. CDR3 residues: CASKQGASGSEQYF. Written as DNA, the CDR3 is TGTGCCAGCAAACAGGGGGCTTCGGGGTCCGAGCAGTACTTC.

V gene TRBV12-3 or TRBV12-4 combines with J gene TRBJ2-5; D remains unclear. CDR3 length: 14 amino acids. Trimming pared 1 base from V and 5 bases from J, leaving 11 bases between. The CDR3 here is CASSLGVTGETQYF. The CDR3 DNA reads TGTGCCAGCAGTTTAGGGGTTACCGGGGAGACCCAGTACTTC.

This sequence joins TRBV6-5 and TRBJ1-5; 7 nucleotides agree with TRBD1. The CDR3 contains 16 residues. Germline CDR1 MNHEY, CDR2 SVGAGI. V dropped 6 bases and J dropped 0; count of bases not matched to a gene: 8. The CDR3 reads CASRSGTAYSNQPQHF. CDR3 DNA: TGTGCCAGCAGGTCAGGGACAGCCTATAGCAATCAGCCCCAGCATTTT.

This chain links TRBV5-8 with TRBJ2-2, with D tentatively TRBD2 (6 bases). V was pared by 0 bases and J by 3 bases, with 12 bases between. CDR1 is SGHTS and CDR2 is YDEGEE in the germline V gene. The CDR3 runs 16 residues. The DNA for the CDR3 is TGTGCCAGCAGCTTGGTGCAGGGAGGATACACCGGGGAGCTGTTTTTT. Translating it yields CASSLVQGGYTGELFF.

The V and J genes are TRBV6-1 and TRBJ1-4; D may be TRBD1 (6 bases). Deletions cut 6 bases from V and 7 bases from J, with 12 bases between. The CDR3 is made up of 13 amino acids. Germline V gene lookup returns CDR1 MNHNS and CDR2 SASEGT. This CDR3 reads CASRGQIPEKLFF. The DNA for the CDR3 is TGTGCCAGCAGGGGACAAATACCTGAAAAACTGTTTTTT.

In regard to this clonotype: This may stem from a read error, because a much larger clone lies one nucleotide away. The chain carries TRBV7-2 and TRBJ1-1; the D is unclear. V was pared by 1 base and J by 1 base, with 7 bases between. The germline V gene has CDR1 SGHTA and CDR2 FQGNSA. This CDR3 comprises 14 residues. The CDR3 DNA sequence: TGTGCCAGCAGCTTAGGGATGGCGAACACTGAAGCTTTCTTT. Protein product: CASSLGMANTEAFF.

With regard to this clonotype: A much more abundant neighbour one base away suggests this may be a read error. The genes are TRBV9 and TRBJ2-3, with D unclear. The germline CDR1 and CDR2 sequences are SGDLS and YYNGEE. The length of the CDR3 is 14 residues. CDR3 bases: TGTGCCAGCAGCGTAGAGGGCGGAACAGATACGCGGTATTTT. Protein: CASSVEGGTDTRYF. Filled out from reference TRBV9 and TRBJ2-3, the complete variable domain reads DSGVTQTPKHLITATGQRVTLRCSPRSGDLSVYWYQQSLDQGLQFLIQYYNGEERAKGNILERFSAQQFPDLHSELNLSSLELGDSALYFCASSVEGGTDTRYFGPGTRLTVL.